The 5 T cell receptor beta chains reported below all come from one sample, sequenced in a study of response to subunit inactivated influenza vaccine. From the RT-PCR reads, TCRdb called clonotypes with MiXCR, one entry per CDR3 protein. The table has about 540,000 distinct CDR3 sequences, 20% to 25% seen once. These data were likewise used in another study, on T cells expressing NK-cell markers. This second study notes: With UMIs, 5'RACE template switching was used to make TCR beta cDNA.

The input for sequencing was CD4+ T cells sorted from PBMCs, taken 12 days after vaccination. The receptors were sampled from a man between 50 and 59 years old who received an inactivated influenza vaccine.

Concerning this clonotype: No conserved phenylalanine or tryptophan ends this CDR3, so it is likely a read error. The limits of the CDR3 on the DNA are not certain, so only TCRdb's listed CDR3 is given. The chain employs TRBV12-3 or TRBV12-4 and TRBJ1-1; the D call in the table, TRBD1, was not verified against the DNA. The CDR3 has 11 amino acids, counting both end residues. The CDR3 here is CASSLDRGSRM.

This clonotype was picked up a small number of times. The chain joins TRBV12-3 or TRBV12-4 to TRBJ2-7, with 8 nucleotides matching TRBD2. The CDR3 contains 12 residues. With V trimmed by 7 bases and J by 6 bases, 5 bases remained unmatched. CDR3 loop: CASNPGLGEQYF. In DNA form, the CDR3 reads TGTGCCAGCAACCCGGGACTAGGCGAGCAGTACTTC.

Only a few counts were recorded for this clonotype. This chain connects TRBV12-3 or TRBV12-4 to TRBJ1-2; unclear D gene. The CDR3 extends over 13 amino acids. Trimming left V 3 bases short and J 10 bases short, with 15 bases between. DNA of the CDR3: TGTGCCAGCAGTTTCAACAGACCCGGCGACTACACCTTC. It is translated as CASSFNRPGDYTF.

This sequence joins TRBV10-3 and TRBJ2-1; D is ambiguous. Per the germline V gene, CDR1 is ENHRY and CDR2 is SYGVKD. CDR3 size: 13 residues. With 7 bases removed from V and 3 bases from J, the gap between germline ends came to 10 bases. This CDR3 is CAITRALYNEQFF. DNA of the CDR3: TGTGCCATCACCCGGGCCCTCTACAATGAGCAGTTCTTC.

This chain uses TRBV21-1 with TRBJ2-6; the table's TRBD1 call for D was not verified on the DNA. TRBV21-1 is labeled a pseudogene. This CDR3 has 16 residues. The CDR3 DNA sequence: TGTGCCAGCAGCAAACAGACAGGATCCGGGGCCAACGTCCTGACTTTC. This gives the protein CASSKQTGSGANVLTF.